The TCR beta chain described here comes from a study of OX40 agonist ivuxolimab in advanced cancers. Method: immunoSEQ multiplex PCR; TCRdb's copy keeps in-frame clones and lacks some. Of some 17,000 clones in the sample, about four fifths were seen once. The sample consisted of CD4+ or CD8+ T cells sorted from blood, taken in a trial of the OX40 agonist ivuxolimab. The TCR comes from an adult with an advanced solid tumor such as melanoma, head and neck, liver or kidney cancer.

CDR3 sequence reads: CASSLRDNSYNEQFF. The CDR3 DNA reads as TGTGCCAGCAGCTTGAGGGACAACTCCTACAATGAGCAGTTCTTC. The chain uses TRBV5-4 and TRBJ2-1; D perhaps matches TRBD1 (6 bases). With 1 base removed from V and 0 bases from J, the gap between germline ends came to 8 bases. CDR3 length equals 15 residues. Germline assignment: CDR1 SGHNT and CDR2 YYREEE (reference sequence).